This T cell receptor (beta chain) originates from a study of metastatic and nonmetastatic thyroid tumors. The wider study: Repertoire comparisons spanned blood and tumor or nodule tissue from malignant and benign thyroid patients. Study results and caveats: In blood and tumor, TCR beta diversity was reportedly significantly higher in malignant thyroid tumors than in benign nodules.

With MiXCR, TCRdb reprocessed the PCR reads. Seen here are some 40,000 clones, about 20% observed once, and the top ten hold approximately 15%. Regarding this clone: No antigen is known for it. This may come from a read error, since a much larger clone is one base off.

Unmatched junction bases numbered 10, after V lost 0 bases and J lost 9 bases. This CDR3 has 16 amino acids. Germline V CDR1 and CDR2: SGHRS, YFSETQ. Patients underwent thyroid surgery, and none had received any treatment before it. The chain combines TRBV5-1 with TRBJ2-1, with 9 bases lining up with TRBD1. Specimen: tumor tissue. This TCR came from a female donor with papillary thyroid cancer or a benign thyroid nodule (not recorded which). Some clones in this sample may be carry-over from other donors' samples. The CDR3 sequence: CASSLAQGAQFGEQFF. The CDR3 DNA follows: TGCGCCAGCAGCTTGGCACAGGGGGCTCAGTTTGGTGAGCAGTTCTTC.